Presented here are 22 T cell receptor beta chains from one specimen sequenced in a study of vaccination effects on CD4 cells after COVID-19. Antigen-specific CD4+ T cells were first expanded with viral peptide pools by the ViraFEST assay and only then sequenced. At the end of roughly 9 days of culture, CD4+ T cells were isolated. Negative nucleocapsid antibody tests before and after vaccination confirmed no previous SARS-CoV-2 infection. Here immunoSEQ multiplex PCR was the method, and the copy in TCRdb shows in-frame clones only, minus some. The table lists approximately 74,000 clones, about 70% of them singletons. The antigens these receptors bind are not known. Sequenced here: CD4+ T cells from PBMCs cultured with HCoV-NL63 spike peptides, sampled before COVID-19 vaccination. These receptors all come from a human donor who received a COVID-19 vaccine.

The chain is built from TRBV5-1 and TRBJ1-1; maybe TRBD1 (5 bases). V lost 0 bases, J lost 5 bases, and 11 bases lay in between. Germline assignment: CDR1 SGHRS and CDR2 YFSETQ. CDR3 size: 14 residues. CDR3 region: CASSLEQGRTEAFF. The DNA of the CDR3 is TGCGCCAGCAGCTTGGAGCAGGGTAGGACTGAAGCTTTCTTT.

V usage is TRBV7-2 and J usage is TRBJ2-3; 9 bases are a match to TRBD2. The V gene's germline CDR1 is SGHTA and CDR2 FQGNSA. Trimming at V came to 0 bases and at J to 5 bases, leaving 6 bases not matched to a gene. CDR3 length: 16 amino acids. The CDR3 is CASSLAGGGARDTQYF. For the CDR3, the DNA is TGTGCCAGCAGCTTAGCGGGCGGGGGGGCAAGAGATACGCAGTATTTT.

This clone was recorded only once. The rearrangement uses TRBV7-3 and TRBJ2-5; weak D call: TRBD2 (6 bases). From germline, CDR1 is SGHTA and CDR2 FQGTGA. CDR3 length equals 14 residues. V gave up 5 bases and J gave up 5 bases, with 15 bases separating them. CDR3 loop: CASSLTGAGETQYF. CDR3 nucleotide sequence: TGTGCCAGCAGCCTGACCGGGGCGGGGGAGACCCAGTACTTC.

V gene TRBV6-5 combines with J gene TRBJ1-6; tentative D call: TRBD1 (5 bases). Germline CDR1 is MNHEY and CDR2 is SVGAGI. The CDR3 runs to 15 residues. Deletions cut 2 bases from V and 7 bases from J, with 12 bases between. The CDR3 loop reads CASSYTRTPNSPLHF. Here the CDR3 DNA reads TGTGCCAGCAGTTACACCCGGACACCCAATTCACCCCTCCACTTT.

This chain connects TRBV5-1 to TRBJ1-4, with 8 positions matching TRBD1. Germline-derived CDR1 and CDR2 are SGHRS and YFSETQ. V was clipped by 4 bases and J by 8 bases; unmatched bases: 10. There are 15 residues in the CDR3. The CDR3 nucleotides are TGCGCCAGCAGCCTGGAGACAGGGGAAGGAGAAAAACTGTTTTTT. It translates to CASSLETGEGEKLFF.

This clone has more than one count but fewer than ten. The V gene is TRBV5-4, the J gene TRBJ1-1, with D tentatively TRBD1 (6 bases). Germline CDR1 and CDR2: SGHNT and YYREEE (reference sequence). The CDR3 totals 16 residues. V gave up 2 bases and J gave up 4 bases, with 18 bases separating them. CDR3 amino acids: CASSFGGHLGATEAFF. The DNA of the CDR3 is TGTGCCAGCAGCTTCGGGGGACACCTTGGGGCCACTGAAGCTTTCTTT.

In this sample, this clone turned up a few times. J is TRBJ2-6 and V is TRBV2; tentatively, D is TRBD1 (6 bases). Between the trimmed V and J ends, which lost 9 bases and 4 bases, there was a span of 19 bases. The CDR3 length is 16 residues. The V gene's germline CDR1 is SNHLY and CDR2 FYNNEI. The CDR3 loop reads CASTGTYLAGANVLTF. The CDR3 nucleotides are TGTGCCAGTACCGGGACATATCTCGCGGGGGCCAACGTCCTGACTTTC.

This clone was observed a few times. CDR3 sequence reads: CASSQVLGTGSQMGGELFF. The CDR3 DNA follows: TGTGCCAGCAGCCAAGTCTTAGGTACAGGAAGTCAGATGGGCGGGGAGCTGTTTTTT. The rearrangement joins TRBV3-1 (or the pseudogene TRBV3-2) to TRBJ2-2, with D possibly being TRBD1 (5 bases). The germline V gene encodes CDR1 LGHDT and CDR2 YNNKEL (reference sequence). V was pared by 1 base and J by 7 bases, with 25 bases between. The CDR3 has 19 residues.

V gene TRBV5-1 combines with J gene TRBJ2-5; D possibly corresponds to TRBD1 (5 bases). Deletions cut 4 bases from V and 2 bases from J, with 9 bases between. Germline V gene lookup returns CDR1 SGHRS and CDR2 YFSETQ. The CDR3 loop spans 13 amino acids. Written as DNA, the CDR3 is TGCGCCAGCAGCGGCAGGGCGCAAGAGACCCAGTACTTC. Translated, it gives CASSGRAQETQYF.

The chain recombines TRBV19 with TRBJ1-6; the D is unclear. Germline V gene data show CDR1 as LNHDA and CDR2 as SQIVND (reference sequence). V lost 1 base and J 13 bases, leaving 11 bases between the germline ends. This CDR3 region has 13 residues. CDR3 in DNA: TGTGCCAGTAGTATAGTCTACGGAGCGCCCCTCCACTTT. It translates to CASSIVYGAPLHF. Full variable domain (rest looked up from reference TRBV19 and TRBJ1-6): DGGITQSPKYLFRKEGQNVTLSCEQNLNHDAMYWYRQDPGQGLRLIYYSQIVNDFQKGDIAEGYSVSREKKESFPLTVTSAQKNPTAFYLCASSIVYGAPLHFGNGTRLTVT.

V is TRBV23-1 and J is TRBJ2-7; 8 bases map to TRBD1. TRBV23-1 is an ORF for which the function is uncertain. With V trimmed by 0 bases and J by 6 bases, 7 bases remained unmatched. CDR3 length: 15 amino acids. Here the CDR3 DNA reads TGCGCCAGCAGTCAATCGTGGACAGGGTCACGCGAGCAGTACGTC. It encodes CASSQSWTGSREQYV.

The rearrangement links TRBV24-1 to TRBJ1-2; the D is unclear. Deletions cut 3 bases from V and 5 bases from J, with 9 bases between. This CDR3 has 13 residues. The germline CDR1 and CDR2 sequences are KGHDR and SFDVKD. The CDR3 DNA is TGTGCCACCAGTGATAAGTGGCAGTATGGCTACACCTTC. Translating it yields CATSDKWQYGYTF.

Only a few counts were recorded for this clone. The chain employs TRBV7-9 and TRBJ1-4; 8 bases are a match to TRBD1. The CDR3 runs 13 residues. Per germline, CDR1 SEHNR and CDR2 FQNEAQ (reference sequence). Trimming at V came to 5 bases and at J to 5 bases, leaving 1 base not matched to a gene. The CDR3 region has the DNA TGTGCCAGCAGCCAGGGGGCAAATGAAAAACTGTTTTTT. The encoded protein is CASSQGANEKLFF. Filled out from reference TRBV7-9 and TRBJ1-4, the complete variable domain reads DTGVSQNPRHKITKRGQNVTFRCDPISEHNRLYWYRQTLGQGPEFLTYFQNEAQLEKSRLLSDRFSAERPKGSFSTLEIQRTEQGDSAMYLCASSQGANEKLFFGSGTQLSVL.

The chain links TRBV5-1 to TRBJ2-2; maybe TRBD1 (6 bases). CDR3 length: 18 residues. Trimming took off 0 bases at V and 1 base at J, with 16 bases between the two ends. Germline V gene lookup returns CDR1 SGHRS and CDR2 YFSETQ. The chain's CDR3 is CASSLVPGAPLNTGELFF. In nucleotides, the CDR3 is TGCGCCAGCAGCTTGGTTCCAGGGGCCCCTTTGAACACCGGGGAGCTGTTTTTT.

The chain recombines TRBV27 with TRBJ2-5, with TRBD1 matching over 9 bases. The CDR3 runs 18 residues. V lost 1 base to trimming and J lost 7 bases; unmatched junction nucleotides: 16. Germline CDR1 MNHEY, CDR2 SMNVEV (reference sequence). This chain's CDR3 is CASSLYRQTGGRSGTQYF. Here the CDR3 DNA reads TGTGCCAGCAGTTTATACCGCCAGACAGGGGGTAGATCGGGGACCCAGTACTTC.

The chain couples TRBV7-2 to TRBJ1-2; TRBD1 matches at 7 bases. Per germline, CDR1 SGHTA and CDR2 FQGNSA. The CDR3 contains 13 residues. Germline trimming cut 1 base from V and 6 bases from J; bases unmatched to any gene: 2. Written as DNA, the CDR3 is TGTGCCAGCAGCTTAGGCAGGGGGAATGGCTACACCTTC. Protein product: CASSLGRGNGYTF.

This clone was seen only a few times. J is TRBJ1-2 and V is TRBV3-1 (or the pseudogene TRBV3-2); D gene unclear. CDR1 is LGHDT, CDR2 YNNKEL, per germline (reference sequence). Trimming pared 0 bases from V and 8 bases from J, leaving 19 bases between. This CDR3 is built from 16 residues. CDR3 in amino acids: CASSQDDLVVRSGYTF. CDR3 in DNA: TGTGCCAGCAGCCAAGATGATCTTGTTGTGCGTAGCGGCTACACCTTC.

J is TRBJ1-6 and V is TRBV2; a possible D gene is TRBD1 (5 bases). The CDR3 totals 15 residues. Germline V CDR1 and CDR2: SNHLY, FYNNEI. The V gene lost 7 bases and the J gene lost 10 bases, with 20 bases spanning the gap. The CDR3 DNA reads TGTGCCAGCACCGCTGGGACCGGGGAAGAGTCACCCCTCCACTTT. Its translation: CASTAGTGEESPLHF. The full variable domain, completed using reference TRBV2 and TRBJ1-6, is EPEVTQTPSHQVTQMGQEVILRCVPISNHLYFYWYRQILGQKVEFLVSFYNNEISEKSEIFDDQFSVERPDGSNFTLKIRSTKLEDSAMYFCASTAGTGEESPLHFGNGTRLTVT.

This clone was recorded only once. The chain links TRBV29-1 to TRBJ2-7, with 7 bases aligning to TRBD1. The germline gives CDR1 SQVTM, CDR2 ANQGSEA. CDR3 length: 16 residues. V shed 0 bases and J 3 bases; nucleotides not matched to a gene: 11. CDR3 protein: CSVEDLGGRLCYEQYV. The DNA for the CDR3 is TGCAGCGTTGAAGATTTAGGGGGCCGCCTCTGCTACGAGCAGTACGTC.

The V call is TRBV7-2, the J call TRBJ1-2; tentative D call: TRBD1 (5 bases). Per germline, CDR1 SGHTA and CDR2 FQGNSA. The V end lost 2 bases, the J end lost 2 bases, and 9 bases lay between the germline ends. The CDR3 runs 14 residues. CDR3 amino acids: CASSLSKGNYGYTF. The CDR3 nucleotides are TGTGCCAGCAGCTTATCTAAGGGGAACTATGGCTACACCTTC.

This chain joins TRBV5-8 and TRBJ2-3; TRBD1 is a possible D gene (5 bases). The CDR3 is made up of 15 amino acids. Looked up from germline, CDR1 is SGHTS and CDR2 is YDEGEE. With 7 bases removed from V and 2 bases from J, the gap between germline ends came to 17 bases. The CDR3 loop reads CASPAMGPATDTQYF. The DNA for the CDR3 is TGTGCCAGCCCCGCTATGGGGCCCGCCACAGATACGCAGTATTTT.

The genes are TRBV19 and TRBJ1-1; D is ambiguous. Trimming stripped 7 bases from V and 0 bases from J, with 15 bases between. CDR1 is LNHDA and CDR2 is SQIVND in the germline V gene (reference sequence). This CDR3 spans 15 amino acids. CDR3 bases: TGTGCCAGTACCCTCCGGAGTTTAATGAACACTGAAGCTTTCTTT. Its translation is CASTLRSLMNTEAFF.